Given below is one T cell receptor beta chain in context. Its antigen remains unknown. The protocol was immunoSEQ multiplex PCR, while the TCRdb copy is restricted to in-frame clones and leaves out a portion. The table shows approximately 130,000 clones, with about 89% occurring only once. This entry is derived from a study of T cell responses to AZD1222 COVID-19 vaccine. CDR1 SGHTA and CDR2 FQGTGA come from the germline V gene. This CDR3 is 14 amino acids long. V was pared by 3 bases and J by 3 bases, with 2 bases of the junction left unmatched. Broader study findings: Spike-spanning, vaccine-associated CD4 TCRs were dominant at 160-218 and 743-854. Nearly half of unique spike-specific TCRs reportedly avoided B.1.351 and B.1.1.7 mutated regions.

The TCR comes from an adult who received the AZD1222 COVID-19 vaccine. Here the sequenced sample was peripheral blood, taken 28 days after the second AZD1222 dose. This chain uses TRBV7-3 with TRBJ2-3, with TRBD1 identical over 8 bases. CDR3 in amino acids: CASSLDRVTDTQYF. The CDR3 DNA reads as TGTGCCAGCAGCTTGGACAGGGTTACAGATACGCAGTATTTT.